These T cell receptor beta chains were read from a single sample in a study of cytomegalovirus exposure and HLA in healthy donors. The assay was immunoSEQ multiplex PCR, and TCRdb's table has in-frame clones only and misses some. The data hold tens of thousands of clones, with under 85% observed a single time. Sequencing input: PBMCs. The receptors derive from a man in his forties or fifties in good health and CMV-seropositive. Both conserved end residues are part of each CDR3. A D gene is named only where the DNA matches it firmly. For some rows the clone size is stated as once, few or many, or as a class when expanded; others skip it.

d_call	clone_size	v_call	j_call	cdr3_aa	cdr3_nt
TRBD2	.	TRBV5-1	TRBJ2-3	CASSRTSGGDSSTDTQYF	TGCGCCAGCAGCCGGACTAGCGGGGGGGACTCTAGCACAGATACGCAGTATTTT
TRBD2	few	TRBV5-8	TRBJ2-2	CASSFSGRAYGELFF	TGTGCCAGCAGCTTTAGCGGGAGGGCGTACGGGGAGCTGTTTTTT
TRBD1	.	TRBV27	TRBJ1-5	CASSSGQGKSNQPQHF	TGTGCCAGCAGTTCAGGACAGGGAAAGAGCAATCAGCCCCAGCATTTT
TRBD1	.	TRBV30	TRBJ1-2	CAWGDRDRETETYGYTF	TGTGCCTGGGGAGACCGGGACAGGGAGACCGAGACTTATGGCTACACCTTC
TRBD1	.	TRBV7-3	TRBJ2-2	CASSQRQGVNTGELFF	TGTGCCAGCAGCCAACGACAGGGGGTTAACACCGGGGAGCTGTTTTTT
TRBD2	.	TRBV5-1	TRBJ2-1	CASSLSGTSFDEQFF	TGCGCCAGCAGCTTGTCCGGGACTAGCTTCGATGAGCAGTTCTTC
.	.	TRBV5-4	TRBJ1-1	CASSLTAGGGTEAFF	TGTGCCAGCAGCTTGACGGCCGGGGGAGGCACTGAAGCTTTCTTT
.	.	TRBV18	TRBJ2-5	CASSPRTSPEETQYF	TGTGCCAGCTCACCTAGGACTTCTCCGGAGGAGACCCAGTACTTC
TRBD1	.	TRBV6-4	TRBJ2-7	CASSWTGGIYEQYF	TGTGCCAGCAGTTGGACAGGGGGAATCTACGAGCAGTACTTC
.	.	TRBV6-5	TRBJ1-1	CASVPLRHTEAFF	TGTGCCAGCGTACCTCTCAGGCACACTGAAGCTTTCTTT
TRBD2	.	TRBV13	TRBJ2-3	CASTGGGGGLTDTQYF	TGTGCCAGCACCGGAGGAGGCGGGGGGCTCACAGATACGCAGTATTTT
TRBD1	.	TRBV19	TRBJ1-4	CASSIDPRTGGGKLFF	TGTGCCAGTAGTATAGACCCCAGGACAGGGGGCGGAAAACTGTTTTTT
TRBD2	once	TRBV30	TRBJ2-2	CAWSVLGLAAPTGELFF	TGTGCCTGGAGTGTACTGGGACTAGCCGCACCCACCGGGGAGCTGTTTTTT
.	.	TRBV11-2	TRBJ2-7	CASRPGRNYEQYF	TGTGCCAGCAGACCCGGGAGAAACTACGAGCAGTACTTC
TRBD1	.	TRBV7-8	TRBJ1-1	CASSPRQGYTEAFF	TGTGCCAGCAGCCCAAGACAGGGCTACACTGAAGCTTTCTTT
.	.	TRBV29-1	TRBJ1-1	CSIHQVATEAFF	TGCAGCATCCACCAGGTGGCGACTGAAGCTTTCTTT
TRBD2	few	TRBV4-1	TRBJ2-1	CASSQVWGGDRTNNEQFF	TGCGCCAGCAGCCAAGTCTGGGGAGGGGACCGTACTAACAATGAGCAGTTCTTC
TRBD1	.	TRBV7-9	TRBJ1-1	CASSYSRTGMNTEAFF	TGTGCCAGCAGCTACAGTCGGACAGGGATGAACACTGAAGCTTTCTTT
.	.	TRBV6-6	TRBJ1-1	CASSYGEGSTEAFF	TGTGCCAGCAGTTACGGGGAGGGGAGCACTGAAGCTTTCTTT
.	.	TRBV25-1	TRBJ1-4	CASSEYEGGMPNEKLFF	TGTGCCAGCAGTGAATATGAGGGAGGGATGCCTAATGAAAAACTGTTTTTT
.	.	TRBV7-2	TRBJ1-5	CASSLAPPGSKNQPQHF	TGTGCCAGCAGCTTAGCCCCGCCGGGATCTAAAAATCAGCCCCAGCATTTT
TRBD2	.	TRBV10-3	TRBJ2-1	CAISRTSGGASSYNEQFF	TGTGCCATCAGTAGAACTAGCGGGGGGGCAAGCTCCTACAATGAGCAGTTCTTC
.	.	TRBV29-1	TRBJ1-1	CSAGTLNTEAFF	TGCAGCGCCGGGACACTGAACACTGAAGCTTTCTTT
.	.	TRBV15	TRBJ2-5	CATSFQGAPGQTQYF	TGTGCCACCAGTTTCCAGGGCGCGCCTGGGCAGACCCAGTACTTC
TRBD2	.	TRBV7-9	TRBJ2-3	CSSSSGLAGATDTQYF	TGTTCCAGCAGCTCGGGACTAGCGGGGGCCACAGATACGCAGTATTTT
.	once	TRBV6-1	TRBJ1-3	CASSTRQSSGNTIYF	TGTGCCAGCAGTACCCGACAGTCCTCTGGAAACACCATATATTTT
TRBD1	.	TRBV19	TRBJ2-7	CASSIAGTGVAYEQYF	TGTGCCAGTAGTATCGCAGGGACAGGGGTGGCCTACGAGCAGTACTTC
.	.	TRBV30	TRBJ2-2	CAWRNSNTGELFF	TGTGCCTGGAGAAACAGCAACACCGGGGAGCTGTTTTTT
TRBD1	.	TRBV10-3	TRBJ2-7	CATNPGQGLHEQYF	TGTGCCACCAACCCGGGACAGGGGCTCCACGAGCAGTACTTC
TRBD1	once	TRBV5-6	TRBJ1-3	CASSLETGQGRPTIYF	TGTGCCAGCAGCTTGGAAACGGGACAGGGGCGGCCCACCATATATTTT
.	once	TRBV2	TRBJ1-2	CASRAGTSYGYTF	TGTGCCAGCAGAGCCGGGACATCCTATGGCTACACCTTC
.	.	TRBV28	TRBJ2-1	CASSSQGPNEQFF	TGTGCCAGCAGTTCTCAGGGTCCCAATGAGCAGTTCTTC
.	.	TRBV7-9	TRBJ2-7	CSSSPKRPSSYEQYF	TGTTCCAGCAGCCCCAAAAGGCCTAGCTCCTACGAGCAGTACTTC
TRBD1	.	TRBV2	TRBJ2-7	CASSEGDRGTYEQYF	TGTGCCAGCAGTGAAGGAGACAGGGGTACCTACGAGCAGTACTTC
.	.	TRBV19	TRBJ1-1	CASRERVGANTEAFF	TGTGCCAGTAGGGAACGAGTAGGGGCCAACACTGAAGCTTTCTTT
TRBD2	.	TRBV7-3	TRBJ2-1	CASSLRGGGSYYNEQFF	TGTGCCAGCAGCCTAAGGGGCGGCGGGAGTTATTACAATGAGCAGTTCTTC
.	few	TRBV28	TRBJ2-7	CASSPHRGGSYEQYF	TGTGCCAGCAGTCCCCATAGGGGTGGTTCCTACGAGCAGTACTTC
.	.	TRBV28	TRBJ2-6	CASQGSWANVLTF	TGTGCCAGCCAGGGTAGTTGGGCCAACGTCCTGACTTTC
.	.	TRBV4-1	TRBJ2-1	CASSQDGDSQFF	TGCGCCAGCAGCCAAGACGGAGACTCGCAGTTCTTC
TRBD1	.	TRBV7-9	TRBJ2-7	CASSLVVGTGKYEQYF	TGTGCCAGCAGCTTAGTGGTGGGGACAGGGAAGTACGAGCAGTACTTC
TRBD2	.	TRBV9	TRBJ2-7	CASSVDGTSGYEQYF	TGTGCCAGCAGCGTAGATGGGACTAGCGGATACGAGCAGTACTTC
TRBD1	.	TRBV15	TRBJ1-4	CATSRERTGWANEKLFF	TGTGCCACCAGCAGAGAACGGACAGGGTGGGCTAATGAAAAACTGTTTTTT
.	.	TRBV6-9	TRBJ2-7	CASISWPDGAGRSDEQYF	TGTGCCAGCATCTCGTGGCCCGACGGGGCGGGGAGGAGCGACGAGCAGTACTTC
TRBD1	few	TRBV9	TRBJ1-2	CASSVRGWGGYTF	TGTGCCAGCAGCGTCAGGGGGTGGGGGGGCTACACCTTC
.	.	TRBV7-2	TRBJ2-2	CASSPRRGELFF	TGTGCCAGCAGCCCACGGAGGGGGGAGCTGTTTTTT
TRBD1	.	TRBV2	TRBJ2-1	CASSENRDSDYNEQFF	TGTGCCAGCAGTGAAAACCGGGACAGCGACTACAATGAGCAGTTCTTC
.	.	TRBV30	TRBJ2-6	CAWSTIPILGLGFSGANVLTF	TGTGCCTGGAGTACGATCCCGATACTAGGATTAGGGTTCTCTGGGGCCAACGTCCTGACTTTC
.	.	TRBV7-9	TRBJ1-5	CASSLGQGSNQPQHF	TGTGCCAGCAGCTTAGGCCAGGGCAGCAATCAGCCCCAGCATTTT
.	.	TRBV27	TRBJ1-5	CASSRGGGTNQPQHF	TGTGCCAGCAGTCGGGGCGGAGGGACTAATCAGCCCCAGCATTTT
.	.	TRBV9	TRBJ1-2	CASSTPGNRGYTF	TGTGCCAGCAGCACCCCAGGGAATCGAGGCTACACCTTC
.	few	TRBV27	TRBJ1-1	CASSSSQGFGTEAFF	TGTGCCAGCAGTTCCTCTCAGGGGTTTGGTACTGAAGCTTTCTTT
TRBD1	.	TRBV7-9	TRBJ1-2	CASSLRRTGGDSYGYTF	TGTGCCAGCAGCTTGCGTAGAACAGGGGGCGACAGCTATGGCTACACCTTC
.	.	TRBV7-2	TRBJ1-2	CASSLLARGGSGYGYTF	TGTGCCAGCAGCTTACTAGCTCGGGGGGGGTCCGGCTATGGCTACACCTTC
TRBD2	few	TRBV27	TRBJ2-3	CASLQAGARTDTQYF	TGTGCCAGCCTTCAAGCGGGGGCCCGCACAGATACGCAGTATTTT